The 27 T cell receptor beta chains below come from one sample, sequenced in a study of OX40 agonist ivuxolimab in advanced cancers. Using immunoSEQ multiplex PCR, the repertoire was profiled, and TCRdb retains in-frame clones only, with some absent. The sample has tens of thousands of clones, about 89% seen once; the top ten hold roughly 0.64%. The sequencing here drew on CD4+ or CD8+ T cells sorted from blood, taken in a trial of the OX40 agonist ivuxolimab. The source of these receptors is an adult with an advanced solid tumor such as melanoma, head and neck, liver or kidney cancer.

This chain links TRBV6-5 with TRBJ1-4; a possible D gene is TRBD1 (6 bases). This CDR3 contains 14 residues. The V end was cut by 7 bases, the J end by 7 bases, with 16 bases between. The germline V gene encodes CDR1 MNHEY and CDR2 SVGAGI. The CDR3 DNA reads TGTGCCAGCACCCAGGGGCAGGGAGGTGAAAAACTGTTTTTT. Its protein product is CASTQGQGGEKLFF.

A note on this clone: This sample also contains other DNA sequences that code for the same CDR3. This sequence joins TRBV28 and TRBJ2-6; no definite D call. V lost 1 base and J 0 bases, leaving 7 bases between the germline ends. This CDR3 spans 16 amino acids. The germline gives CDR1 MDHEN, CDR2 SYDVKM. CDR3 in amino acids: CASSLLRASGANVLTF. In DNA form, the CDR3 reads TGTGCCAGCAGTTTATTAAGGGCCTCTGGGGCCAACGTCCTGACTTTC. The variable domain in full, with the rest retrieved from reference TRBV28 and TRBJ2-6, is DVKVTQSSRYLVKRTGEKVFLECVQDMDHENMFWYRQDPGLGLRLIYFSYDVKMKEKGDIPEGYSVSREKKERFSLILESASTNQTSMYLCASSLLRASGANVLTFGAGSRLTVL.

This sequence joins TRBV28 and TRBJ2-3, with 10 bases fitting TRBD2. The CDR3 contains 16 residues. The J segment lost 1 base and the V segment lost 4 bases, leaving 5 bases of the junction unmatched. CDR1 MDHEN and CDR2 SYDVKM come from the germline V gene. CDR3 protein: CASSSAGGPGTDTQYF. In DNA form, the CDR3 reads TGTGCCAGCAGTTCAGCGGGGGGGCCGGGCACAGATACGCAGTATTTT.

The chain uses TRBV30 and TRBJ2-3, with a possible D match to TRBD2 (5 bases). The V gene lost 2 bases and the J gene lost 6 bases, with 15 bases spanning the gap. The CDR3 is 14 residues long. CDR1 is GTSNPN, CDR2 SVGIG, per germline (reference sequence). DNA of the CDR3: TGTGCCTGGAGTTCTATGGGCCGCGGGGATACGCAGTATTTT. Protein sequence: CAWSSMGRGDTQYF.

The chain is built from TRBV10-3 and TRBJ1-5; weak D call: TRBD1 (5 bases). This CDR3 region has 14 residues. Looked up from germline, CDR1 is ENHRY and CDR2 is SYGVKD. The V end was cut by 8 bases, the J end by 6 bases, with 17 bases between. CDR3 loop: CAISSGDLGQPQHF. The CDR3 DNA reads TGTGCCATCTCCTCCGGGGACTTGGGTCAGCCCCAGCATTTT.

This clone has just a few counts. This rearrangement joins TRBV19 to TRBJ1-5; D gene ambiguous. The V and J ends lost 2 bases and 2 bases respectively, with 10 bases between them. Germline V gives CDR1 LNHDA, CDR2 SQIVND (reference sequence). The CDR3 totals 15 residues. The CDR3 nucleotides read TGTGCCAGTAGTATAAATCGAGGAGGCAATCAGCCCCAGCATTTT. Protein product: CASSINRGGNQPQHF. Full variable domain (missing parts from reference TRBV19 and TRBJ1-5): DGGITQSPKYLFRKEGQNVTLSCEQNLNHDAMYWYRQDPGQGLRLIYYSQIVNDFQKGDIAEGYSVSREKKESFPLTVTSAQKNPTAFYLCASSINRGGNQPQHFGDGTRLSIL.

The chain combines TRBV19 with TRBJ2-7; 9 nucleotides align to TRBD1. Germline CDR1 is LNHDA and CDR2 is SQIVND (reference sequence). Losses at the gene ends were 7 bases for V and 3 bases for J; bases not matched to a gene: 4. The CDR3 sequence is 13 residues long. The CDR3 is CASTPTGGYEQYF. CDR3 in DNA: TGTGCCAGTACCCCGACAGGGGGCTACGAGCAGTACTTC.

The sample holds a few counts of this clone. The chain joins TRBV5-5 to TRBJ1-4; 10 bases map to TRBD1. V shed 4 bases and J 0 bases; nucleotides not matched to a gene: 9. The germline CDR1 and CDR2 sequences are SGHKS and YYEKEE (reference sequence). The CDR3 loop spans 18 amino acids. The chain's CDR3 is CASSPGTGQGATNEKLFF. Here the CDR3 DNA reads TGTGCCAGCAGCCCGGGGACTGGACAGGGGGCAACTAATGAAAAACTGTTTTTT.

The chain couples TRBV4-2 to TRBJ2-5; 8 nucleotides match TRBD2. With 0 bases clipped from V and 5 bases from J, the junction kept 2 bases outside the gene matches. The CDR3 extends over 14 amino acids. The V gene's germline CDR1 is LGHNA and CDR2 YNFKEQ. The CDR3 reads CASSQDSGTETQYF. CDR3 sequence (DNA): TGTGCCAGCAGCCAAGATAGCGGGACTGAGACCCAGTACTTC.

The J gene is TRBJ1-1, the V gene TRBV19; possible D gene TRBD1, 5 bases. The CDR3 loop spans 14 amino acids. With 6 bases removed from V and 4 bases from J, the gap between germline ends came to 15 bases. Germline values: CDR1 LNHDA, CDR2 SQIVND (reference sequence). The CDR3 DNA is TGTGCCAGTAGGGTCCGGGGGGAGACCACTGAAGCTTTCTTT. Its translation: CASRVRGETTEAFF. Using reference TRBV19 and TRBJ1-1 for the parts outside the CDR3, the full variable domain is DGGITQSPKYLFRKEGQNVTLSCEQNLNHDAMYWYRQDPGQGLRLIYYSQIVNDFQKGDIAEGYSVSREKKESFPLTVTSAQKNPTAFYLCASRVRGETTEAFFGQGTRLTVV.

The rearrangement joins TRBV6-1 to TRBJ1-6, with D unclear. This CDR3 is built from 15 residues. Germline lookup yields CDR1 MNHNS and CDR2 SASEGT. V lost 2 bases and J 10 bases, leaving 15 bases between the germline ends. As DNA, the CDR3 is TGTGCCAGCAGTGAAATTTGGGTAGGAGGATCACCCCTCCACTTT. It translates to CASSEIWVGGSPLHF.

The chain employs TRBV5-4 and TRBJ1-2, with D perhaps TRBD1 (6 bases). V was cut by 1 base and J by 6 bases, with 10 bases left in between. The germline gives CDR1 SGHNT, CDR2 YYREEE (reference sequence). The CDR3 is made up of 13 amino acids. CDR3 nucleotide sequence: TGTGCCAGCAGCTTGTGGGGGGCTCATGGCTACACCTTC. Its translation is CASSLWGAHGYTF.

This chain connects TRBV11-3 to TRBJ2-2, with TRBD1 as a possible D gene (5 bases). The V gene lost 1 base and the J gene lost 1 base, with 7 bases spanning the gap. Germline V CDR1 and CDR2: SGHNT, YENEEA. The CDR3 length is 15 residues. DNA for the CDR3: TGTGCCAGCAGCTTAGGACAGTTGAACACCGGGGAGCTGTTTTTT. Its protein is CASSLGQLNTGELFF.

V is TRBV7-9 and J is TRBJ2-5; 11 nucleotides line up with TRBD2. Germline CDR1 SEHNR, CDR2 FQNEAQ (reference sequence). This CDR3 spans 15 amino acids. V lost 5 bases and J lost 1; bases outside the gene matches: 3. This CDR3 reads CASSPGTSGQETQYF. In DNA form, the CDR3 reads TGTGCCAGCAGCCCTGGGACTAGCGGCCAAGAGACCCAGTACTTC.

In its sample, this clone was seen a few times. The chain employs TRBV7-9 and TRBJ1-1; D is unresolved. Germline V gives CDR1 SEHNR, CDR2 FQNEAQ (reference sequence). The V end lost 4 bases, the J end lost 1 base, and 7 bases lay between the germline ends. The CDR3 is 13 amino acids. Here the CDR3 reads CASSSSGNTEAFF. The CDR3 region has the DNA TGTGCCAGCAGCTCTTCAGGGAACACTGAAGCTTTCTTT.

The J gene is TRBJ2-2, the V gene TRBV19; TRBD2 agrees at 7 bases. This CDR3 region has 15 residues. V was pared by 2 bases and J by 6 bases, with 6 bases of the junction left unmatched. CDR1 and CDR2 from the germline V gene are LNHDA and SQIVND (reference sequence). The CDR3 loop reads CASSIWGRAPGELFF. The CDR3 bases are TGTGCCAGTAGTATATGGGGGAGGGCTCCCGGGGAGCTGTTTTTT.

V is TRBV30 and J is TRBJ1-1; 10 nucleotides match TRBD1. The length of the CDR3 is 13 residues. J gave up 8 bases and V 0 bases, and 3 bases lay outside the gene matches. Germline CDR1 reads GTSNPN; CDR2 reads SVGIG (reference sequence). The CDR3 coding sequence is TGTGCCTGGAGTGTAACGGACAGGGGGGAAGCTTTCTTT. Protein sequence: CAWSVTDRGEAFF.

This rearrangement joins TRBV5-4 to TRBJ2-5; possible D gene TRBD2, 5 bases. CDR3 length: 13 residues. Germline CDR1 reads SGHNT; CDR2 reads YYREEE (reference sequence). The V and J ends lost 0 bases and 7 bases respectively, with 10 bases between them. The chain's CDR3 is CASSLAAEGTQYF. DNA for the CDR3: TGTGCCAGCAGCTTGGCTGCCGAGGGGACCCAGTACTTC.

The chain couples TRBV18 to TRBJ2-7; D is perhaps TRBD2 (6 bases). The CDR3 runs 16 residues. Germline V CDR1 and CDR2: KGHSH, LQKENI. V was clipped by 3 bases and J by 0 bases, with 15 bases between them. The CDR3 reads CASSPPGTLNSYEQYF. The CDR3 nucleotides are TGTGCCAGCTCACCGCCCGGGACTCTAAACTCCTACGAGCAGTACTTC.

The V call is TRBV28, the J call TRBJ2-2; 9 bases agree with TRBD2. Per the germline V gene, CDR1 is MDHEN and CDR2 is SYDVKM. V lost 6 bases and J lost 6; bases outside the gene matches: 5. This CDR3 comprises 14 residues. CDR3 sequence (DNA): TGTGCCAGCAGACGTAGCGGGAGCGCCGGGGAGCTGTTTTTT. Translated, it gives CASRRSGSAGELFF.

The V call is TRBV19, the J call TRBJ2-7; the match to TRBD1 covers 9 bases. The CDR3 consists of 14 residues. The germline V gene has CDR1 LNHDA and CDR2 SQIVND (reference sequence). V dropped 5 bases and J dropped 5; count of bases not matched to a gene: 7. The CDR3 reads CASSPRTGANEQYF. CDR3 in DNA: TGTGCCAGTAGTCCCCGGACAGGGGCTAACGAGCAGTACTTC.

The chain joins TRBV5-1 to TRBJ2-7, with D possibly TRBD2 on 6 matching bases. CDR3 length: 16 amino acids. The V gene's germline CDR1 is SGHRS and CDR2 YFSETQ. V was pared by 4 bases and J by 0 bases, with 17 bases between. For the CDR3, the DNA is TGCGCCAGCAGCCCCTCCCTCGCTAGCGACTCCTACGAGCAGTACTTC. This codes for CASSPSLASDSYEQYF.

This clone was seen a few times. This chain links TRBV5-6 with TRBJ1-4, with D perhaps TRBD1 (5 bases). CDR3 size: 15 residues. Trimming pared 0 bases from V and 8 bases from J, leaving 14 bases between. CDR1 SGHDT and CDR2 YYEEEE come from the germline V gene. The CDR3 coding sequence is TGTGCCAGCAGCTTGGTAAGGGGAGGGCAAGAAAAACTGTTTTTT. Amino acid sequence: CASSLVRGGQEKLFF.

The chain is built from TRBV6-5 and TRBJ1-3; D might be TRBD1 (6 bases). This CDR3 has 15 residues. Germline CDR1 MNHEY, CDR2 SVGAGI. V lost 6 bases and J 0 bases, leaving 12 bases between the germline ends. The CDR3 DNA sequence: TGTGCCAGCAGGCCCGGGGGCAGCTCTGGAAACACCATATATTTT. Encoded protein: CASRPGGSSGNTIYF.

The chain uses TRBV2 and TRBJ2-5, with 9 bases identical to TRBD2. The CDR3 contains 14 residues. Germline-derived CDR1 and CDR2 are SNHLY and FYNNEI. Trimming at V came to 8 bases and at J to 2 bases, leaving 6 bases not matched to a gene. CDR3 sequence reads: CASFLAGLQETQYF. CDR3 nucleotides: TGTGCCAGCTTCCTAGCGGGACTGCAAGAGACCCAGTACTTC.

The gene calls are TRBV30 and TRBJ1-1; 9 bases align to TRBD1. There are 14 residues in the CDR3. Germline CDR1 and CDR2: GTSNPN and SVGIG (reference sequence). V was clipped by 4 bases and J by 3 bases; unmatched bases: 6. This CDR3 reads CAWMIWDRDTEAFF. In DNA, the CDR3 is TGTGCCTGGATGATCTGGGACAGGGACACTGAAGCTTTCTTT.

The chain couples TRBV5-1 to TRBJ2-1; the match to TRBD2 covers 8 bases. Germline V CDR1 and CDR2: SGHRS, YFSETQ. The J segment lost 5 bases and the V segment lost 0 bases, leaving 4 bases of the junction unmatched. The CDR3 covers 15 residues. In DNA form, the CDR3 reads TGCGCCAGCAGCTTGGTAAGCGGGGGTGACAATGAGCAGTTCTTC. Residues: CASSLVSGGDNEQFF.